Each of the 23 T cell receptor beta chains below was sequenced from the same sample in a study of early T cells in non-severe SARS-CoV-2 infection. Each CDR3 protein is one row after TCRdb ran MiXCR on the 5' RACE reads. The sample has about 50,000 distinct CDR3 sequences, roughly 10% seen once. Sequencing was carried out using whole blood. The receptor source for this set is an adult who was a healthcare worker with PCR-confirmed SARS-CoV-2 infection or an uninfected control (not recorded which).

The sample holds a few counts of this clonotype. This chain connects TRBV12-3 or TRBV12-4 to TRBJ2-1, with 7 bases aligning to TRBD1. This CDR3 contains 13 residues. The V gene end was trimmed by 7 bases and the J gene end by 12 bases; junction bases not matched to a gene: 12. Here the CDR3 DNA reads TGTGCCAGCATTCAACAGGGGTCGAACGGGCAGTTCTTC. This sequence encodes CASIQQGSNGQFF.

This clonotype was recorded a few times. The chain is built from TRBV30 and TRBJ1-1; D is uncertain. This CDR3 is built from 12 residues. The germline V and J ends were trimmed by 2 bases and 3 bases, with 7 bases remaining between them. The germline CDR1 and CDR2 sequences are GTSNPN and SVGIG (reference sequence). For the CDR3, the DNA is TGTGCCTGGAGTCGACAATACACTGAAGCTTTCTTT. Translation gives CAWSRQYTEAFF. Complete variable domain (other parts from reference TRBV30 and TRBJ1-1): SQTIHQWPATLVQPVGSPLSLECTVEGTSNPNLYWYRQAAGRGLQLLFYSVGIGQISSEVPQNLSASRPQDRQFILSSKKLLLSDSGFYLCAWSRQYTEAFFGQGTRLTVV.

In this sample, this clonotype turned up many times. The genes are TRBV5-1 and TRBJ2-7; TRBD2 aligns across 10 bases. The germline V gene encodes CDR1 SGHRS and CDR2 YFSETQ. This CDR3 has 14 amino acids. The V gene end was trimmed by 2 bases and the J gene end by 5 bases; junction bases not matched to a gene: 4. CDR3 amino acids: CASSFSSGSHEQYF. The CDR3 nucleotides are TGCGCCAGCAGCTTTTCTAGCGGGAGCCACGAGCAGTACTTC.

This clonotype has a count of ten or more. V is TRBV7-8 and J is TRBJ2-7; the D is unclear. Germline assignment: CDR1 SGHVS and CDR2 FQNEAQ. The CDR3 runs to 12 residues. V lost 5 bases and J 7 bases, leaving 12 bases between the germline ends. As DNA, the CDR3 is TGTGCCAGCAGCCCCGGCCTCAGAGAGCAGTACTTC. Its protein is CASSPGLREQYF.

This clonotype was seen repeatedly, ten times or more. The CDR3 protein is CASSLGGTGEAFF. In nucleotides, the CDR3 is TGTGCCAGCAGCCTGGGAGGGACTGGTGAAGCTTTCTTT. V and J are TRBV7-8 and TRBJ1-1; D is possibly TRBD1 (5 bases). The length of the CDR3 is 13 residues. V shed 5 bases and J shed 7 bases, with 14 bases lying between them. Looked up from germline, CDR1 is SGHVS and CDR2 is FQNEAQ.

This clonotype was counted many times. The chain employs TRBV7-2 and TRBJ2-5; D uncertain. CDR1 and CDR2 (germline): SGHTA, FQGNSA. The ends were cut back, 5 bases at V and 4 bases at J, with 11 bases in the middle. The CDR3 is made up of 13 amino acids. CDR3 sequence (DNA): TGTGCCAGCAGCCGTCCGAAGAGAGAGACCCAGTACTTC. It specifies CASSRPKRETQYF. The full variable domain, in which reference TRBV7-2 and TRBJ2-5 provide the parts outside the CDR3, is GAGVSQSPSNKVTEKGKDVELRCDPISGHTALYWYRQSLGQGLEFLIYFQGNSAPDKSGLPSDRFSAERTGGSVSTLTIQRTQQEDSAVYLCASSRPKRETQYFGPGTRLLVL.

This clonotype has ten or more counts. The chain uses TRBV7-3 and TRBJ2-1; D gene uncertain. V was cut by 1 base and J by 10 bases, with 11 bases left in between. Germline values: CDR1 SGHTA, CDR2 FQGTGA. The CDR3 has 13 amino acids. The CDR3 coding sequence is TGTGCCAGCAGCTTAAATCCGACGACAGAGCAGTTCTTC. Translating gives CASSLNPTTEQFF.

J is TRBJ2-2 and V is TRBV5-4; maybe TRBD2 (5 bases). CDR1 and CDR2 from the germline V gene are SGHNT and YYREEE (reference sequence). The CDR3 runs 14 residues. Trimming took 0 bases from V and 6 from J, leaving 9 bases between them. CDR3 coding DNA: TGTGCCAGCAGCTTGGAACTAGAAGCCGGGGAGCTGTTTTTT. Translating it yields CASSLELEAGELFF.

The rearrangement links TRBV28 to TRBJ2-1; D is unresolved. Trimming left V 5 bases short and J 4 bases short, with 15 bases between. The CDR3 contains 15 residues. The germline gives CDR1 MDHEN, CDR2 SYDVKM. Here the CDR3 DNA reads TGTGCCAGCAGTCCACCTACAGACACTTACAATGAGCAGTTCTTC. The encoded protein is CASSPPTDTYNEQFF.

This clonotype was seen only once. This sequence joins TRBV27 and TRBJ2-7; D tentatively fits TRBD1 or TRBD2 (5 bases each). Germline CDR1 and CDR2: MNHEY and SMNVEV (reference sequence). With 0 bases removed from V and 2 bases from J, the gap between germline ends came to 14 bases. This CDR3 spans 16 amino acids. CDR3 sequence reads: CASSLSSPRGAYEQYF. For the CDR3, the DNA is TGTGCCAGCAGTTTATCCAGCCCCCGAGGGGCCTACGAGCAGTACTTC.

The sample holds many counts of this clonotype. The chain is built from TRBV5-1 and TRBJ1-5, with D perhaps matching TRBD1 (5 bases). V lost 2 bases and J 5 bases, leaving 14 bases between the germline ends. The CDR3 covers 15 residues. CDR1 and CDR2 from the germline V gene are SGHRS and YFSETQ. The DNA of the CDR3 is TGCGCCAGCAGCTTTTTTGGGGGGAAGGATCAGCCCCAGCATTTT. Translated, it gives CASSFFGGKDQPQHF.

This clonotype was seen repeatedly, ten times or more. The rearrangement joins TRBV6-2 or TRBV6-3 to TRBJ1-5; 8 positions agree with TRBD1. The germline V gene encodes CDR1 MNHEY and CDR2 SVGEGT. This CDR3 has 17 residues. V trimming: 4 bases; J trimming: 1 base; junction bases outside the gene matches: 9. CDR3 region: CASSSGTGLPSNQPQHF. CDR3 DNA: TGTGCCAGCAGTTCCGGGACAGGCCTACCGAGCAATCAGCCCCAGCATTTT.

This clonotype was counted at least ten times. The rearrangement joins TRBV2 to TRBJ2-5; the D is unclear. The CDR3 spans 12 residues. Deletions cut 7 bases from V and 4 bases from J, with 10 bases between. Germline lookup yields CDR1 SNHLY and CDR2 FYNNEI. CDR3 nucleotides: TGTGCCAGCATGATTCGGCGAGAGACCCAGTACTTC. Residues: CASMIRRETQYF.

This clonotype was observed at least ten times. The chain employs TRBV7-7 and TRBJ1-4; D gene unclear. This CDR3 region has 14 residues. Trimming stripped 1 base from V and 5 bases from J, with 8 bases between. Germline V gene lookup returns CDR1 SSHAT and CDR2 FNYEAQ (reference sequence). The CDR3 region has the DNA TGTGCCAGCAGCTTAGTGGGGTGGAATGAAAAACTGTTTTTT. Translating gives CASSLVGWNEKLFF.

This clonotype was counted only a few times. This may stem from a read error, because a much larger clone lies one nucleotide away. The V gene is TRBV20-1, the J gene TRBJ2-3; 7 positions agree with TRBD2. V trimming: 1 base; J trimming: 0 bases; junction bases outside the gene matches: 4. The CDR3 runs 15 residues. From germline, CDR1 is DFQATT and CDR2 SNEGSKA (reference sequence). The DNA of the CDR3 is TGCAGTGCTAGAGTCCGCGGGAGCAGCACAGATACGCAGTATTTT. The encoded protein is CSARVRGSSTDTQYF.

This clonotype was detected ten times or more. The rearrangement links TRBV9 to TRBJ2-1; 9 bases match TRBD1. J lost 4 bases, V lost 3 bases, and 5 bases had no gene match. The CDR3 extends over 15 amino acids. Germline lookup yields CDR1 SGDLS and CDR2 YYNGEE. CDR3 residues: CASSGGTGPYNEQFF. CDR3 bases: TGTGCCAGCAGCGGGGGGACAGGGCCGTACAATGAGCAGTTCTTC. The whole variable domain, remainder taken from reference TRBV9 and TRBJ2-1, is DSGVTQTPKHLITATGQRVTLRCSPRSGDLSVYWYQQSLDQGLQFLIQYYNGEERAKGNILERFSAQQFPDLHSELNLSSLELGDSALYFCASSGGTGPYNEQFFGPGTRLTVL.

The genes are TRBV11-3 and TRBJ2-1, with D perhaps matching TRBD2 (5 bases). With 3 bases removed from V and 11 bases from J, the gap between germline ends came to 11 bases. Germline V lookup: CDR1 SGHNT, CDR2 YENEEA. CDR3 size: 12 residues. CDR3 sequence (DNA): TGTGCCAGCAGCTTGGTAGGGAGTCAGCAGTTCTTC. Translation gives CASSLVGSQQFF.

Many counts were recorded for this clonotype. The V gene is TRBV7-9, the J gene TRBJ1-1, with D hard to call. This CDR3 comprises 12 residues. V lost 6 bases to trimming and J lost 3 bases, with 8 bases between them. In germline, CDR1 is SEHNR, CDR2 FQNEAQ (reference sequence). The CDR3 DNA is TGTGCCAGCAGGGACTCCGACACTGAAGCTTTCTTT. This encodes CASRDSDTEAFF. The full variable domain, its missing parts supplied by reference TRBV7-9 and TRBJ1-1, is DTGVSQNPRHKITKRGQNVTFRCDPISEHNRLYWYRQTLGQGPEFLTYFQNEAQLEKSRLLSDRFSAERPKGSFSTLEIQRTEQGDSAMYLCASRDSDTEAFFGQGTRLTVV.

This clonotype was seen ten or more times. The chain has TRBV5-5 and TRBJ2-1; perhaps TRBD2 as D (6 bases). The CDR3 is made up of 13 amino acids. CDR1 and CDR2 (germline): SGHKS, YYEKEE (reference sequence). V was clipped by 4 bases and J by 6 bases, with 11 bases between them. CDR3 bases: TGTGCCAGCAGCCTCCAGGGAGGCAATGAGCAGTTCTTC. Amino acid sequence: CASSLQGGNEQFF.

This chain links TRBV7-9 with TRBJ2-1, with 7 positions matching TRBD1. The CDR3 length is 14 residues. J was trimmed by 5 bases and V by 5 bases; bases with no gene match: 6. Germline V gives CDR1 SEHNR, CDR2 FQNEAQ (reference sequence). The CDR3 loop reads CASSPGQQNNEQFF. CDR3 nucleotide sequence: TGTGCCAGCAGCCCGGGACAGCAGAACAATGAGCAGTTCTTC.

This clonotype was found a few times. The rearrangement links TRBV5-1 to TRBJ2-2, with D perhaps matching TRBD2 (6 bases). Trimming removed 4 bases from V and 1 base from J, with 11 bases in between. CDR1 is SGHRS, CDR2 YFSETQ, per germline. CDR3 length: 15 amino acids. CDR3 bases: TGCGCCAGCAGCCGAGGGACTCTGAACACCGGGGAGCTGTTTTTT. This encodes CASSRGTLNTGELFF. The full variable domain, rest sourced from reference TRBV5-1 and TRBJ2-2, is KAGVTQTPRYLIKTRGQQVTLSCSPISGHRSVSWYQQTPGQGLQFLFEYFSETQRNKGNFPGRFSGRQFSNSRSEMNVSTLELGDSALYLCASSRGTLNTGELFFGEGSRLTVL.

This clonotype was recorded a few times. The chain is built from TRBV4-2 and TRBJ2-3; TRBD2 aligns across 11 bases. Germline CDR1 reads LGHNA; CDR2 reads YNFKEQ. J was trimmed by 2 bases and V by 1 base; bases with no gene match: 11. CDR3 length: 19 residues. CDR3 bases: TGTGCCAGCAGCCAAGGAGGGACTAGCGGATACCCAGCCACAGATACGCAGTATTTT. Translating gives CASSQGGTSGYPATDTQYF.

At least ten counts were recorded for this clonotype. This rearrangement joins TRBV2 to TRBJ1-6; the D is unclear. This CDR3 is 15 amino acids long. Looked up from germline, CDR1 is SNHLY and CDR2 is FYNNEI. The V and J ends lost 4 bases and 8 bases respectively, with 15 bases between them. CDR3 amino acids: CASSVGWTGDSPLHF. The CDR3 nucleotides are TGTGCCAGCAGTGTGGGCTGGACGGGAGATTCACCCCTCCACTTT. The full variable domain, its missing parts supplied by reference TRBV2 and TRBJ1-6, is EPEVTQTPSHQVTQMGQEVILRCVPISNHLYFYWYRQILGQKVEFLVSFYNNEISEKSEIFDDQFSVERPDGSNFTLKIRSTKLEDSAMYFCASSVGWTGDSPLHFGNGTRLTVT.